Given below is one T cell receptor (beta chain) in context. The antigen it recognizes is unknown. No much larger clonotype is one base removed from it; base qualities were not supplied. Taken from the germline V gene, the CDR1 and CDR2 loops are MNHEY and SVGAGI. V is clipped by 1 base and J by 7 bases, and the sequence between their germline boundaries is 13 bases long. From cysteine to phenylalanine, the CDR3 is 15 amino acids long. This entry keeps only the CDR3 DNA: 45 bases, framed from base 1. The method was the immunoSEQ multiplex PCR assay. A mixture of 60 forward primers for TCR Vbeta segments and 13 reverse primers for TCR Jbeta segments was used in the multiplex PCR. The CDR3 region of rearranged TCR beta genes was amplified from genomic DNA by a multiplex PCR assay. Amplified TCR beta libraries were sequenced as 87-base-pair reads on the Illumina HiSeq System. In the authors' own workflow: A later analysis tallied 75 million to 95 million unique TCR beta chains across the 666 repertoires, and approximately 12 million of those chains were shared by two or more donors. To remove PCR and sequencing errors, raw reads were error-corrected and collapsed into unique sequences using a nearest-neighbor algorithm that merged closely related sequences. V, D and J gene segments were assigned by aligning CDR3 sequences to IMGT reference sequences. Each retained sequence needed at least a six-nucleotide match to both a V gene segment and a J gene segment. Rearrangements were called productive when the CDR3 lacked stop codons and stayed in frame with V and J; all others were non-productive. CDR3 was defined by IMGT convention, running from the second conserved V-encoded cysteine to the conserved J-encoded phenylalanine. The earlier analysis of about 500 of the donors excluded sequences that lacked an unambiguous match to a single V gene segment. In an earlier analysis of a few hundred of the donors, V segments were called functional above 56.7% productive rearrangements and were called segregating when the between-donor standard deviation exceeded 5%. A statistical classification framework was developed to diagnose cytomegalovirus status using the catalog of TCR beta chain sequences. A later analysis assigned V and J genes by comparing TCR nucleotide sequences with IMGT/GENE-DB human TR gene sequences. A later analysis assigned CDR3 sequences and most-parsimonious VDJ recombination scenarios with the TCRdist pipeline. In a later analysis, each TCR beta chain was defined by its CDR3 amino acid sequence together with its V-gene family, and reads lacking a unique V-gene family were excluded. In a later analysis, 550 to 650 highly shared, low-generation-probability nucleotide sequences were removed to address suspected cross-contamination and a sequencing artifact. In a later analysis, a clonal expansion index was calculated for each public chain from normalized within-repertoire ranks of inferred template counts. A later analysis computed generation probabilities with a VDJ recombination model fitted to out-of-frame rearrangements, and checked the results against IGoR. Hypergeometric tests were used in a later analysis to score TCR-TCR, TCR-HLA and TCR-CMV co-occurrence, with a repertoire-size bias correction applied to the TCR pairs. False discovery rates were estimated in a later analysis by permuting HLA or CMV assignments 20 times. A later analysis grouped co-occurring TCRs with DBSCAN, adding TCRdist sequence similarity when clustering within HLA-allele-positive subsets. Repertoires with fewer than 30,000 or more than 120,000 public chains, plus five repertoires with anomalous nucleotide sharing, were excluded from co-occurrence clustering. TCRdb limited this immuneACCESS table to in-frame rearrangements with V and J called. A share of clones is missing; checked studies link under half to unresolved V genes, and the rest is unexplained. Clone size and V and J calls were adopted from that table, with D and trimming inferred from the DNA. The sample contains nearly 200,000 clones, roughly 80% of them found a single time. The ten most abundant clones make up approximately 0.39% of the sample.

The sample is drawn from a study of cytomegalovirus exposure and HLA in healthy donors (dated by TCRdb to about 2017). Background for the entire study: In an earlier analysis of some 550 of the donors, 250 to 350 Gb of sequence data and approximately 100 million unique TCR beta sequences from 150 million to 200 million T cells were reported. Around 320 gigabases of sequencing data and 70 million to 85 million unique TCR sequences were included in an early release covering about 600 HLA-typed donors. Of the roughly 400 genotyped donors, 65% to 90% fell in the genetic ancestry cluster associated with self-reported Caucasian donors. The aim of the study was to test whether cataloging public T cell receptors could identify signatures of past pathogen exposure. The study profiled the T cell repertoires of fewer than 850 subjects by immunosequencing and related them to cytomegalovirus serostatus. In addition to the first cohort of 500 to 850 subjects, a separate validation cohort of approximately 120 different subjects was used. High-throughput TCR immunosequencing, statistical association of individual TCRs with disease status, and machine learning were combined to predict cytomegalovirus infection status. A later analysis re-analyzed previously published TCR beta repertoires from 666 donors and added high-resolution HLA genotyping to study TCR occurrence patterns. Rather than using new phenotypic data, the later analysis identified candidate immune exposures from TCR beta sequences and from how often those sequences occurred across donors. To decide whether each TCR beta V gene segment behaved as functional or pseudogenic, an earlier analysis of some 600 of the donors relied on high-throughput TCR beta sequencing. Donor age, sex, ethnicity and CMV serostatus were compiled together with the repertoire data. In a later genetic analysis, genome-wide SNP genotypes for about three fifths of the 666 donors were used, and that subset was treated as a discovery cohort. Every repertoire in the discovery cohort had been generated on one and the same sequencing platform. Class I and class II HLA loci were covered by the typing at four-digit resolution. Typing coverage varied by locus: about 620-640 donors for A, B, C, DRB1 and DQB1; roughly 560 for DQA1; around 610 for DPA1; more than 450 for DPB1. A handful of DR-DQ haplotypes were handled as single units for association and clustering because linkage in the cohort was strong. Among around 400 genotyped donors of the cohort, an average of around 240,000 unique TCR beta nucleotide sequences were sequenced per donor, approximately 20% of them non-productive. General findings and caveats noted by the study authors: Across donors, most TCR sequences were observed very rarely, whereas some public TCRs were present in many individuals. Compared with equally common non-associated chains, HLA-associated TCR beta chains in a later analysis were more clonally expanded and had lower generation probabilities. In a later analysis, most CMV-associated TCR beta chains were found to appear HLA-restricted, with HLA associations seemingly driven largely by CMV exposure. A total of 164 TCR beta chains were listed by the study as associated with cytomegalovirus. The cohort was sequenced for TCR beta chains only, and without alpha or paired-chain data the features that could be detected were limited. A later analysis associated roughly 17,000 TCR beta sequences with specific HLA alleles at a false discovery rate of 0.05. According to a later genetic analysis, donors in an Asian-associated ancestry cluster had fewer N-insertions in productive TCRs than the roughly 670-donor mean. A later analysis found that TCR association rates varied across HLA loci, with DRB1 alleles showing the most associated TCRs and HLA-C alleles the fewest. Because some donors lacked HLA typing at each locus, the association tests relied only on the typed subset. Cytomegalovirus status was reported to be diagnosed by the classifier with high specificity and sensitivity in both the original and validation cohorts. In a later analysis, several top co-occurrence clusters were reported to appear linked to parvovirus B19, influenza, CMV and Epstein-Barr virus. Because the 87-base-pair reads could not distinguish some IMGT-functional V segments, including TRBV6-2 and TRBV6-3, those segments were excluded. In an earlier analysis of about 600 of the donors, most TCR beta V segments appeared in productive rearrangements about 90% or about 30% of the time, broadly matching IMGT annotations. In vitro tests confirmed that a few of the cytomegalovirus-associated TCR beta chains recognize cytomegalovirus antigens. A further reported finding was that TCR beta sequences accurately predicted the HLA-A and HLA-B alleles for most subjects in the first cohort. The authors suggested that the approach could potentially be generalized to other disease states and immunological phenotypes. In a later genetic analysis, a missense DCLRE1C variant was associated with V-gene and J-gene trimming of TCR beta chains, and the association was replicated in an independent cohort. Correlated functional status among segregating V segments might reflect linkage disequilibrium, but an unknown experimental factor could not be ruled out. Approximately 16 rarely observed V segments, including chromosome 9 orphons, were excluded from the earlier analysis of approximately 500 of the donors because counts were too low. A cluster of highly shared sequence variants was judged likely to be a technical artifact of the sequencing pipeline. Immune exposure information for the cohort was limited to CMV serostatus. Presence/absence analyses assumed roughly uniform sequencing depth across donors, an assumption that may not hold. When HLA alleles, especially DR and DQ, strongly co-occurred, TCR associations were difficult to assign to individual alleles.

In total, about 650 healthy bone marrow donors made up the cohort. At the time of sampling, all cohort members were nominally healthy, though unrecorded immune exposures were likely present. The donor was CMV seropositive and belonged to the group of over 250 seropositive cohort members. A peripheral blood sample was collected from each donor, and TCR beta sequencing was performed on peripheral blood mononuclear cells. The Qiagen DNeasy Blood Extraction Kit was used to extract genomic DNA from the blood cell samples. The sequence links TRBV6-5 to TRBJ2-2, with TRBD1 tentatively as D gene (6 bases match). The sequencing sample was made of PBMCs. The TCR sequence derives from a male donor in good health and CMV-seropositive. The sequenced DNA is TGTGCCAGCAGTTACTACAGGGATATAGGCGGGGAGCTGTTTTTT. This gives the protein CASSYYRDIGGELFF.